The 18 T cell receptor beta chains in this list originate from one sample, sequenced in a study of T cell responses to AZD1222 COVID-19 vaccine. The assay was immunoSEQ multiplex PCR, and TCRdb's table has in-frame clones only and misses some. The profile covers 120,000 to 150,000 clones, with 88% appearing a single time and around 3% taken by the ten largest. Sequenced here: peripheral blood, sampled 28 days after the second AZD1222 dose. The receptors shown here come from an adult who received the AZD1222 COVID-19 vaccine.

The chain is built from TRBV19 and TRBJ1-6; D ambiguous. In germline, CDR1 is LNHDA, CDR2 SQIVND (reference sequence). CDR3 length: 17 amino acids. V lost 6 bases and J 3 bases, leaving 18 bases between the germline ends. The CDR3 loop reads CASSPKLRTGYNSPLHF. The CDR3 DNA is TGTGCCAGTAGCCCGAAGCTCAGGACCGGCTATAATTCACCCCTCCACTTT.

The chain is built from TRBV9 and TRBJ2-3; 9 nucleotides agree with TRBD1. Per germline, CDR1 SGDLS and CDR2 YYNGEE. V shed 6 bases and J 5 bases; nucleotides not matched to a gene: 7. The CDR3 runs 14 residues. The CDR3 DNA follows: TGTGCCAGCAACAGGGGGCCGGGTGGAGATACGCAGTATTTT. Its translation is CASNRGPGGDTQYF.

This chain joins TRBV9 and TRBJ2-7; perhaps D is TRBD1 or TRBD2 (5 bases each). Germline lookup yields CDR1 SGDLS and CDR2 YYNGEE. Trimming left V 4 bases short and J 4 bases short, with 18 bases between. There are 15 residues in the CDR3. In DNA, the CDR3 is TGTGCCAGCAGCTCCTCAGGGACCCCCACGTACGAGCAGTACTTC. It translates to CASSSSGTPTYEQYF.

In DNA, the CDR3 is TGTGCCAGCAGCCCCGGGGGGATTAATTCACCCCTCCACTTT. Amino acid sequence: CASSPGGINSPLHF. V gene TRBV7-9 combines with J gene TRBJ1-6; possible D gene TRBD1, 5 bases. V lost 5 bases and J 6 bases, leaving 11 bases between the germline ends. The germline gives CDR1 SEHNR, CDR2 FQNEAQ (reference sequence). The CDR3 is 14 amino acids. The whole variable domain, remainder taken from reference TRBV7-9 and TRBJ1-6, is DTGVSQNPRHKITKRGQNVTFRCDPISEHNRLYWYRQTLGQGPEFLTYFQNEAQLEKSRLLSDRFSAERPKGSFSTLEIQRTEQGDSAMYLCASSPGGINSPLHFGNGTRLTVT.

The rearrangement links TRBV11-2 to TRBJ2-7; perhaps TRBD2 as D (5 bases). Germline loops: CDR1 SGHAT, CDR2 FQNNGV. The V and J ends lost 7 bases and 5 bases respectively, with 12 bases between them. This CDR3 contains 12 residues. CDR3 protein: CASKPEGHEQYF. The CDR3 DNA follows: TGTGCCAGCAAGCCCGAGGGCCACGAGCAGTACTTC.

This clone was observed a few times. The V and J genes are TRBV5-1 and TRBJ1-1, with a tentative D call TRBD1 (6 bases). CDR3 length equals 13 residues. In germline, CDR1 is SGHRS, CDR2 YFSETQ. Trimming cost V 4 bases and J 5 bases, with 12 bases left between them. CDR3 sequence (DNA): TGCGCCAGCAGCGACCAGGGGATAACTGAAGCTTTCTTT. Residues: CASSDQGITEAFF.

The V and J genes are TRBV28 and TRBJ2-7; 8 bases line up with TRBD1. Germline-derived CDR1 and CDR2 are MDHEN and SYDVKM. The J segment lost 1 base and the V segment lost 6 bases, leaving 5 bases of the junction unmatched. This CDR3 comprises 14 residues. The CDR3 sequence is CASRQGQASYEQYF. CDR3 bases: TGTGCCAGCAGGCAGGGACAGGCGTCCTACGAGCAGTACTTC.

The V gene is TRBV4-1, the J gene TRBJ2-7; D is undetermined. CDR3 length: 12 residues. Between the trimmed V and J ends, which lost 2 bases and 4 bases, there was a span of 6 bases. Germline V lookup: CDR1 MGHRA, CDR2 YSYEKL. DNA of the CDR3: TGCGCCAGCAGCCAACTAGGGTACGAGCAGTACTTC. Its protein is CASSQLGYEQYF.

CDR3 protein: CASSQTGELFF. The CDR3 DNA is TGTGCCAGCAGCCAGACCGGGGAGCTGTTTTTT. The chain carries TRBV3-1 (or the pseudogene TRBV3-2) and TRBJ2-2; D unclear. The CDR3 consists of 11 residues. Between the trimmed V and J ends, which lost 3 bases and 5 bases, there was a span of 1 base. Looked up from germline, CDR1 is LGHDT and CDR2 is YNNKEL (reference sequence).

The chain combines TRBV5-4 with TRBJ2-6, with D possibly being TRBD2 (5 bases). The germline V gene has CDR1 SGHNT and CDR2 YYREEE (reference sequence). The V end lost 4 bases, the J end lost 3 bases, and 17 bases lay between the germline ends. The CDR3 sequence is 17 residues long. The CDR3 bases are TGTGCCAGCAGCGACGGTCTCCTCGGGGATGGGGCCAACGTCCTGACTTTC. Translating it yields CASSDGLLGDGANVLTF.

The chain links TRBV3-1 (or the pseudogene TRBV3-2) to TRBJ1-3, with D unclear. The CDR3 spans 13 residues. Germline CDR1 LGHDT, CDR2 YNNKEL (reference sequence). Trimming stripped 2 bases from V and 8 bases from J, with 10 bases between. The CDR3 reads CASSQFLRDTIYF. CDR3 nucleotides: TGTGCCAGCAGCCAATTTCTACGGGACACCATATATTTT.

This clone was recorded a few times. The CDR3 coding sequence is TGTGCCAGCAGTCTTCGACGTGACAGGGCAAATCAGCCCCAGCATTTT. It yields the protein CASSLRRDRANQPQHF. J is TRBJ1-5 and V is TRBV2; 7 nucleotides agree with TRBD1. The CDR3 is 16 amino acids. Losses at the gene ends were 5 bases for V and 4 bases for J; bases not matched to a gene: 11. In germline, CDR1 is SNHLY, CDR2 FYNNEI. Using reference TRBV2 and TRBJ1-5 for the parts outside the CDR3, the full variable domain is EPEVTQTPSHQVTQMGQEVILRCVPISNHLYFYWYRQILGQKVEFLVSFYNNEISEKSEIFDDQFSVERPDGSNFTLKIRSTKLEDSAMYFCASSLRRDRANQPQHFGDGTRLSIL.

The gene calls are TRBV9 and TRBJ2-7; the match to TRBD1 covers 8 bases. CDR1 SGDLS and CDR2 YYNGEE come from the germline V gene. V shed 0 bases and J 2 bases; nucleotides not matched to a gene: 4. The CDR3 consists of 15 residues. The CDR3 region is CASSVGPGGPYEQYF. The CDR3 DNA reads TGTGCCAGCAGCGTAGGTCCAGGGGGCCCCTACGAGCAGTACTTC. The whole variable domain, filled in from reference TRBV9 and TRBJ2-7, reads DSGVTQTPKHLITATGQRVTLRCSPRSGDLSVYWYQQSLDQGLQFLIQYYNGEERAKGNILERFSAQQFPDLHSELNLSSLELGDSALYFCASSVGPGGPYEQYFGPGTRLTVT.

CDR3 in DNA: TGTGCCAGCAGTTCTCCGGGACAGTTCTACGAGCAGTACTTC. Translating it yields CASSSPGQFYEQYF. J is TRBJ2-7 and V is TRBV28, with 7 bases fitting TRBD1. CDR3 length: 14 residues. The V gene's germline CDR1 is MDHEN and CDR2 SYDVKM. Germline trimming cut 4 bases from V and 3 bases from J; bases unmatched to any gene: 6. The entire variable domain, with the rest obtained from reference TRBV28 and TRBJ2-7, is as follows: DVKVTQSSRYLVKRTGEKVFLECVQDMDHENMFWYRQDPGLGLRLIYFSYDVKMKEKGDIPEGYSVSREKKERFSLILESASTNQTSMYLCASSSPGQFYEQYFGPGTRLTVT.

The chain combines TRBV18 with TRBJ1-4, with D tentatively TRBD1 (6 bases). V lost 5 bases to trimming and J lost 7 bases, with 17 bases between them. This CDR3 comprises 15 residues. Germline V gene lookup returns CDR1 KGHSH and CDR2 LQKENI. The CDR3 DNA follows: TGTGCCAGCTCAACAAAGACCGGGGGCGGTGAAAAACTGTTTTTT. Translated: CASSTKTGGGEKLFF. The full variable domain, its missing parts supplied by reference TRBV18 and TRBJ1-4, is NAGVMQNPRHLVRRRGQEARLRCSPMKGHSHVYWYRQLPEEGLKFMVYLQKENIIDESGMPKERFSAEFPKEGPSILRIQQVVRGDSAAYFCASSTKTGGGEKLFFGSGTQLSVL.

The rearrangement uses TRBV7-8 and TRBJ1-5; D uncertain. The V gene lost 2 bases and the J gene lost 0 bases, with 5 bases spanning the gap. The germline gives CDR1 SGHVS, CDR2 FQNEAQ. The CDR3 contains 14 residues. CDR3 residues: CASSLQDSNQPQHF. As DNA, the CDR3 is TGTGCCAGCAGCTTACAAGATAGCAATCAGCCCCAGCATTTT.

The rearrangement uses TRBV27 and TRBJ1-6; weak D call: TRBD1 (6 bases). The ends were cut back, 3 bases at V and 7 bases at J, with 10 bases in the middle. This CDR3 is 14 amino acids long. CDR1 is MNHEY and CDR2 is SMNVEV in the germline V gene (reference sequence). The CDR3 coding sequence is TGTGCCAGCAGTTTGGGACAACCAAATTCACCCCTCCACTTT. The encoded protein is CASSLGQPNSPLHF.

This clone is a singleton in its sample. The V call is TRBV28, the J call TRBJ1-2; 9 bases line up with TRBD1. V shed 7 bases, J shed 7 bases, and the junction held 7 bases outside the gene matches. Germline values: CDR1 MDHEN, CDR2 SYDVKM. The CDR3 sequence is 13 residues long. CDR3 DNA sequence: TGTGCCAGCACGCAACAGGGGGCGGGTGGCTACACCTTC. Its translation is CASTQQGAGGYTF.